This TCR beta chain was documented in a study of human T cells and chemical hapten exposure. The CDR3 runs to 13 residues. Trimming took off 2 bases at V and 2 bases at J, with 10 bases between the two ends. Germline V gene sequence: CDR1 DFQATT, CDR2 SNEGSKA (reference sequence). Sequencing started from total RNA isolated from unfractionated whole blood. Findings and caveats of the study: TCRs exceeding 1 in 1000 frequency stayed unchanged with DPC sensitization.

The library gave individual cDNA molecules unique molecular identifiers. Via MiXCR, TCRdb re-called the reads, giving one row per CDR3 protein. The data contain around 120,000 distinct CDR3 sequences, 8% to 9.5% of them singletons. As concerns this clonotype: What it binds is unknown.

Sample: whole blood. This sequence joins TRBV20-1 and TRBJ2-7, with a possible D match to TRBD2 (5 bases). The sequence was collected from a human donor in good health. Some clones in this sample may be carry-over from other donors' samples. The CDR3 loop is CSARRGLAYEQYF. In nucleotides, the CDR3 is TGCAGTGCTAGACGGGGTTTGGCCTACGAGCAGTACTTC.